This T cell receptor beta chain was captured by sequencing in a study of T-cell reconstitution after alpha-beta-depleted transplantation in children. This CDR3 contains 16 residues. V lost 0 bases and J lost 3; bases outside the gene matches: 4. Germline CDR1 LNHNV, CDR2 YYDKDF (reference sequence). During its preparation, the TCRbeta library received unique molecular identifiers. TCRdb processed the PCR reads anew with MiXCR; each CDR3 protein has one entry. The table has some 550,000 distinct CDR3 sequences, around 19% seen once; the top ten hold less than 4%. This clonotype was observed a handful of times.

Sample: PBMCs from the stem cell graft donor, taken from the stem cell graft. This chain joins TRBV15 and TRBJ2-7, with 11 bases identical to TRBD1. The TCR originated in a human donor who donated a stem cell graft to a child with acute lymphoblastic leukemia. The CDR3 DNA reads TGTGCCACCAGCAGAGACCGGGACAGGGGGGACTACGAGCAGTACTTC. Translated: CATSRDRDRGDYEQYF.